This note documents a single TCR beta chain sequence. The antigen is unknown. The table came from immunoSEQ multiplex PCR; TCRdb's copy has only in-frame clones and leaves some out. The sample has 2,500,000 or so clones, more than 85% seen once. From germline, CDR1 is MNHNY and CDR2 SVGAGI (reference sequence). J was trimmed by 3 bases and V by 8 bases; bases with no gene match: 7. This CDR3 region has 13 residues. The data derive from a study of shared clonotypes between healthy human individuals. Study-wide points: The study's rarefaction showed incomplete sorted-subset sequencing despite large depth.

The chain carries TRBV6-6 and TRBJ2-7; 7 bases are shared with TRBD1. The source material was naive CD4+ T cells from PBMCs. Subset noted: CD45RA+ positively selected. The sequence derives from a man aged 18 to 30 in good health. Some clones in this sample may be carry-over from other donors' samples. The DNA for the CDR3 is TGTGCCAGCGAGGGGACAGTGCTCTACGAGCAGTACTTC. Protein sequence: CASEGTVLYEQYF.